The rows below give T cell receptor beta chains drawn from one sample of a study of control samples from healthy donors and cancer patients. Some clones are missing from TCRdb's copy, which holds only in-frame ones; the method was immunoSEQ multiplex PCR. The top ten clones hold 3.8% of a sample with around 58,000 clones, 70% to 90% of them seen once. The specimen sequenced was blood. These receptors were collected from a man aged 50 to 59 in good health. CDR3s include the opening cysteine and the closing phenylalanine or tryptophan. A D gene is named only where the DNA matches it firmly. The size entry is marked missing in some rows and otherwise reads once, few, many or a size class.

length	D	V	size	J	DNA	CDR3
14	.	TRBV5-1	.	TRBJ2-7	TGCGCCAGCAGCCTCGACTGGGGACCCTACGAGCAGTACTTC	CASSLDWGPYEQYF
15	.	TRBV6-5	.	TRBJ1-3	TGTGCCAGCAGCCCCACAGTCAGCTCTGGAAACACCATATATTTT	CASSPTVSSGNTIYF
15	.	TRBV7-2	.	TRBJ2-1	TGTGCCAGCAGCTTAGGACTGGAGAACTACAATGAGCAGTTCTTC	CASSLGLENYNEQFF
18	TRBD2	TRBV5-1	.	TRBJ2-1	TGCGCCAGCAGCCCGGGACTAGCGGGAGGGCCTACCTACAATGAGCAGTTCTTC	CASSPGLAGGPTYNEQFF
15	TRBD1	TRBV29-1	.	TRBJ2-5	TGCAGCGCCCAGCCCGGGACAGGGTTCGGGGAGACCCAGTACTTC	CSAQPGTGFGETQYF
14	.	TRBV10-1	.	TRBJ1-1	TGCGCCAGCAGACAGGGTTTGGGGGACACTGAAGCTTTCTTT	CASRQGLGDTEAFF
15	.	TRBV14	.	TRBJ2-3	TGTGCCAGCAGCCAAGATTACCGGGATGGAGATACGCAGTATTTT	CASSQDYRDGDTQYF
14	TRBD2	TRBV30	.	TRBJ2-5	TGTGCCTGGAGCCCACTAGCGGGAGGAGAGACCCAGTACTTC	CAWSPLAGGETQYF
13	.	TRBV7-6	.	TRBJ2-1	TGTGCCAGCAGCTTAGGGGGGAAGGGTGAGCAGTTCTTC	CASSLGGKGEQFF
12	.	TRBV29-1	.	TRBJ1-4	TGCAGCGTTGCCCAGGAAGGGGAAAAACTGTTTTTT	CSVAQEGEKLFF
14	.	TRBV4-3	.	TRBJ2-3	TGCGCCAGCAGCCAAGATGGGAGCACAGATACGCAGTATTTT	CASSQDGSTDTQYF
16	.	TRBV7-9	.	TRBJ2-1	TGTGCCAGCAGCTTAGGGTGGGGGCCGGACTACAATGAGCAGTTCTTC	CASSLGWGPDYNEQFF
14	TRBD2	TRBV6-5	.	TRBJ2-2	TGTGCCACCACGCGTGGACTAGACACCGGGGAGCTGTTTTTT	CATTRGLDTGELFF
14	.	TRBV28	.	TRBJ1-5	TGTGCCAGCAGCCCCGGGGGTGATGCCCAGCCCCAGCATTTT	CASSPGGDAQPQHF
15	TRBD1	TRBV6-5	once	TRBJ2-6	TGTGCCAGCAGTTTACAGGGGGCTGGGGCCAACGTCCTGACTTTC	CASSLQGAGANVLTF
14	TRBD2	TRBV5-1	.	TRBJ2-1	TGCGCCAGCAGCTCTCCGGGACTAGCTAATGAGCAGTTCTTC	CASSSPGLANEQFF
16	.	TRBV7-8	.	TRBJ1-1	TGTGCCAGCAGCATAACACCAGGGGCTGGGAACACTGAAGCTTTCTTT	CASSITPGAGNTEAFF
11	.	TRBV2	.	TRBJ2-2	TGTGCCAGCGGGACAACCGGGGAGCTGTTTTTT	CASGTTGELFF
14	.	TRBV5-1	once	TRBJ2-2	TGCGCCAGCTGGACAGACACGAACACCGGGGAGCTGTTTTTT	CASWTDTNTGELFF
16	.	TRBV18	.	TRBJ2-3	TGTGCCAGCTCACCCGGGACTCCGGCCGGCACAGATACGCAGTATTTT	CASSPGTPAGTDTQYF
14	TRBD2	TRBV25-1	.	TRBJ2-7	TGTGCCAGCCAAGGACTAGCGGCTCACTACGAGCAGTACTTC	CASQGLAAHYEQYF
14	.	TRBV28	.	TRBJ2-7	TGTGCCAGCAGTTTATGGAGTGGCGCCTACGAGCAGTACTTC	CASSLWSGAYEQYF
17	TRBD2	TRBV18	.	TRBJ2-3	TGTGCCAGCTCAACCTCTTTGGGAGGGGCCGCAACAGATACGCAGTATTTT	CASSTSLGGAATDTQYF
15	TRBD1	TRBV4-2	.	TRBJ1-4	TGTGCCAGCAGCCTCAAACAGGGGATGGATGAAAAACTGTTTTTT	CASSLKQGMDEKLFF
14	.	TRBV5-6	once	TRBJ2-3	TGTGCCAGCACCACGTCAAGCAACACAGATACGCAGTATTTT	CASTTSSNTDTQYF
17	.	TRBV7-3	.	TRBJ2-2	TGTGCCAGCAGCCCCGACGGATACTCCGCGAACACCGGGGAGCTGTTTTTT	CASSPDGYSANTGELFF
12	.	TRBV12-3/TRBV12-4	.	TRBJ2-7	TGTGCCAGCAGCCTTAGCGGTTACGAGCAGTACTTC	CASSLSGYEQYF
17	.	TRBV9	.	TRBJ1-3	TGTGCCAGCAGCGTATGGGGGTCCCCAACCTCTGGAAACACCATATATTTT	CASSVWGSPTSGNTIYF
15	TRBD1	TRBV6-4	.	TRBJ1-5	TGTGCGCAGGGGGGCAGGGGGCGGGCGTGTCAGCCCCAGCATTTT	CAQGGRGRACQPQHF
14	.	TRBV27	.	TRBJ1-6	TGTGCCAGCAGTTTCTTGGGTTATAATTCACCCCTCCACTTT	CASSFLGYNSPLHF
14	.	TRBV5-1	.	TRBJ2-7	TGCGCCAGCAGCTTGCATCTACCAGGTTACGAGCAGTACTTC	CASSLHLPGYEQYF
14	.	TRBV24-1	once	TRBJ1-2	TGTGCCACCAGTGATTCCCTCTCGGGGGAAGGCTACACCTTC	CATSDSLSGEGYTF
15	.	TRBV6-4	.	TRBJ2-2	TGTGCCAGCAGTGAAGACGGGGGAGACACCGGGGAGCTGTTTTTT	CASSEDGGDTGELFF
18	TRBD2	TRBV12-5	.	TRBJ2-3	TGTGCTAGTGGTTTGGGACTAGCGGGAGAGGGAAGTATAGATACGCAGTATTTT	CASGLGLAGEGSIDTQYF
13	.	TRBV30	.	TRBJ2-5	TGTGCCTGGAGTCGTTTTACCGGAGAGACCCAGTACTTC	CAWSRFTGETQYF
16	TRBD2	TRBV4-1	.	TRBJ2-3	TGCGCCAGTACGCCCTGGACTAGCGGTAGCACAGATACGCAGTATTTT	CASTPWTSGSTDTQYF
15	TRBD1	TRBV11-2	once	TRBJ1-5	TGTGCCAGCAGCTTGCAGACAGGGCTTGCTTCGCCCCAGCATTTT	CASSLQTGLASPQHF
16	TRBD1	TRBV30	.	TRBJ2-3	TGTGCCTGGAGTCACAGGGGGCGCGGTTCTCGGGATACGCAGTATTTT	CAWSHRGRGSRDTQYF
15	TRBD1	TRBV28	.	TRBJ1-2	TGTGCCAGCACCCTATTTACAGGGGGCAACTATGGCTACACCTTC	CASTLFTGGNYGYTF
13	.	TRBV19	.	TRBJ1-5	TGTGCCAGTAGTATTCGGGACAATCAGCCCCAGCATTTT	CASSIRDNQPQHF
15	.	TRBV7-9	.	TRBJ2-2	TGTGCCAGCAGCCCTATGACCGCGTTGGGCGGGGAGCTGTTTTTT	CASSPMTALGGELFF
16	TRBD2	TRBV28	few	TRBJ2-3	TGTGCCAGCAGGACTTCGGGAGCGGGATTTAAGAATACGCAGTATTTT	CASRTSGAGFKNTQYF
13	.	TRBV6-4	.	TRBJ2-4	TGTGCCAGCAGTGCCAGCGAGAAAAACATTCAGTACTTC	CASSASEKNIQYF
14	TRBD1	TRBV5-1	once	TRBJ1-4	TGCGCCAGCAGCTCGGGGACAGGGGATGAAAAACTGTTTTTT	CASSSGTGDEKLFF
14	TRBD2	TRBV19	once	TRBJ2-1	TGTGCCAGTGCTCTAGCGGGAGGGTTCAATGAGCAGTTCTTC	CASALAGGFNEQFF
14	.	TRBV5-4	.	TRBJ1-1	TGTGCCAGCAGCTTAGGACACATGAACACTGAAGCTTTCTTT	CASSLGHMNTEAFF
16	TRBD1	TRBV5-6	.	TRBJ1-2	TGTGCCAGCAGCTTGTTAGGGGGCACCCTCTTCTATGGCTACACCTTC	CASSLLGGTLFYGYTF